Presented here are 3 T cell receptor beta chains from one specimen sequenced in a study of T-cell memory formation after mild COVID-19. TCRdb passed the 5' RACE reads through MiXCR, listing each CDR3 protein once. This sample has 500,000 to 600,000 distinct CDR3 sequences, with roughly 18% found just once. The specimen was PBMCs or a T cell subset sorted from them (not recorded which). The receptors come from an adult woman who had mild COVID-19 (a few samples of this study predate the infection). Cell type and time point are not known.

The genes are TRBV4-2 and TRBJ2-3; TRBD2 matches 10 bases. This CDR3 contains 16 residues. Germline trimming cut 0 bases from V and 6 bases from J; bases unmatched to any gene: 6. Per the germline V gene, CDR1 is LGHNA and CDR2 is YNFKEQ. The CDR3 reads CASSQESGGAGDTQYF. Written as DNA, the CDR3 is TGTGCCAGCAGCCAAGAAAGCGGGGGGGCCGGGGATACGCAGTATTTT.

This clonotype was seen only a few times. The chain joins TRBV6-2 or TRBV6-3 to TRBJ2-3; 13 positions match TRBD2. The CDR3 loop spans 17 amino acids. The trim removed 3 bases at V and 4 bases at J, leaving 7 bases unmatched. Germline CDR1 and CDR2: MNHEY and SVGEGT. The CDR3, as DNA: TGTGCCAGCAGTTATTCCACTAGCGGGGGGGCTCCAGATACGCAGTATTTT. Translation: CASSYSTSGGAPDTQYF.

The chain joins TRBV12-3 or TRBV12-4 to TRBJ1-1; the match to TRBD1 covers 7 bases. The CDR3 is made up of 15 amino acids. J was trimmed by 5 bases and V by 6 bases; bases with no gene match: 12. CDR3 in amino acids: CASSPHGRGWTEAFF. The CDR3 DNA follows: TGTGCCAGCAGCCCCCACGGCAGGGGGTGGACTGAAGCTTTCTTT.